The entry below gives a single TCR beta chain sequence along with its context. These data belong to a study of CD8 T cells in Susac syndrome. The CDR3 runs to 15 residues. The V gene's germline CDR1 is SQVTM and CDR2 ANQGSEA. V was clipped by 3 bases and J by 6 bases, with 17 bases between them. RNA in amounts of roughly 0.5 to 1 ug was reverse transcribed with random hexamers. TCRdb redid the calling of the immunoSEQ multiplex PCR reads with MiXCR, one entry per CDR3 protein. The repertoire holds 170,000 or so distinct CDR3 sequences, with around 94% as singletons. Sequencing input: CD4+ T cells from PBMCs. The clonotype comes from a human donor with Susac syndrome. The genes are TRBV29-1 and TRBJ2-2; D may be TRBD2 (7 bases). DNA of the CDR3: TGCAGCGTTGACGTAGGGGGGGGCCTCCCCGGGGAGCTGTTTTTT. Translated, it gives CSVDVGGGLPGELFF.